This record concerns one T cell receptor beta chain sequence. Its matching antigen is unknown. The sample is drawn from a study of OX40 agonist ivuxolimab in advanced cancers. In the study overall: Patients in dose escalation had liver, melanoma, kidney or head and neck cancers. With a range of 23 to 79, age averaged roughly 60 years, and 70% to 85% were male. Patients with prior anti-PD-1, anti-PD-L1 or anti-CTLA-4 therapy were eligible; about 41% had some. General study findings and limits: Low levels of normalized T-cell clonal expansion also appeared in some nonresponders.

Germline CDR1 and CDR2: SGDLS and YYNGEE. The CDR3 sequence is 15 residues long. Trimming stripped 3 bases from V and 3 bases from J, with 15 bases between. Here immunoSEQ multiplex PCR was the method, and the copy in TCRdb shows in-frame clones only, minus some. The sample holds 20,000 to 30,000 clones; about 85% are singletons and the top ten take 34%. The rearrangement links TRBV9 to TRBJ1-1; tentatively, D is TRBD1 (6 bases). The sequence was obtained from an adult with an advanced solid tumor such as melanoma, head and neck, liver or kidney cancer. This specimen was CD4+ or CD8+ T cells sorted from blood, taken in a trial of the OX40 agonist ivuxolimab. The CDR3 coding sequence is TGTGCCAGCAGCGGGGCGGGGGGCAGATACACTGAAGCTTTCTTT. It encodes CASSGAGGRYTEAFF.